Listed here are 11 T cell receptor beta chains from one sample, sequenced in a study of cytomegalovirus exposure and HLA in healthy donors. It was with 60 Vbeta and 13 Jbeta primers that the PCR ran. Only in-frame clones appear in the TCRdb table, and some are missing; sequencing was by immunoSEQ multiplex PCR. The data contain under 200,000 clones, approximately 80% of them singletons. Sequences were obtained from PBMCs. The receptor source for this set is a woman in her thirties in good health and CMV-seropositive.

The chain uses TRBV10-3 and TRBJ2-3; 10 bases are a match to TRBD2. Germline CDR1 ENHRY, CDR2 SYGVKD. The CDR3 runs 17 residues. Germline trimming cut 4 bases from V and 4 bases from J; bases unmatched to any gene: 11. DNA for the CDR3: TGTGCCATCAGTGGAAGGGTGGGGACTAGCGCGGCAGATACGCAGTATTTT. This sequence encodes CAISGRVGTSAADTQYF.

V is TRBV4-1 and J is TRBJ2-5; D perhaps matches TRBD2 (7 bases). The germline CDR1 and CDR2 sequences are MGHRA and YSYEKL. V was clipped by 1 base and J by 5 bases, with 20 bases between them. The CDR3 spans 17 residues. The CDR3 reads CASSQAGVGGAPETQYF. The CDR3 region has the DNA TGCGCCAGCAGCCAAGCAGGCGTAGGGGGGGCCCCGGAGACCCAGTACTTC.

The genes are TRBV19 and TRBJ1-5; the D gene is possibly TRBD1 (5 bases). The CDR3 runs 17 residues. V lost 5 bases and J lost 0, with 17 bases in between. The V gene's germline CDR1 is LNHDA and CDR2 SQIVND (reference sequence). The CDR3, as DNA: TGTGCCAGTAGTCCTTATAGGGACTTATCTAGCAATCAGCCCCAGCATTTT. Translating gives CASSPYRDLSSNQPQHF.

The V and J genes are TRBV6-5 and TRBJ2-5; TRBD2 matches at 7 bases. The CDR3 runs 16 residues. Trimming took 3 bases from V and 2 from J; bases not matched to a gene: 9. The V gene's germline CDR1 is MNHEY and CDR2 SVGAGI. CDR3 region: CASSYLGGGSQETQYF. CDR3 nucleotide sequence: TGTGCCAGCAGTTATCTGGGGGGGGGATCTCAAGAGACCCAGTACTTC.

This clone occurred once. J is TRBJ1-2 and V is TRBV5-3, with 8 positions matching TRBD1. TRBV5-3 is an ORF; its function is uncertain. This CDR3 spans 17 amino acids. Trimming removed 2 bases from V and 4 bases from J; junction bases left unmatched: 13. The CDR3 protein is CARSLGTGVGLGYGYTF. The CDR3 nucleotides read TGTGCCAGAAGCTTAGGGACAGGTGTAGGTCTAGGCTATGGCTACACCTTC.

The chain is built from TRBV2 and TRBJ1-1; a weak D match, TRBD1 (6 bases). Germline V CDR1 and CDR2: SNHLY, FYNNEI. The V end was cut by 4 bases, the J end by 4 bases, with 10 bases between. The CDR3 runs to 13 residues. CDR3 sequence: CASSAQGPTEAFF. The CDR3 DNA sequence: TGTGCCAGCAGTGCACAGGGCCCCACTGAAGCTTTCTTT.

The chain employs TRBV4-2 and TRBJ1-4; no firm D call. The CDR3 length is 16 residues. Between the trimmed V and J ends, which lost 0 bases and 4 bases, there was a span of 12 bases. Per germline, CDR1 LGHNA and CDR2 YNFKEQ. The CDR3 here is CASSQDYPGINEKLFF. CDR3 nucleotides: TGTGCCAGCAGCCAAGACTATCCAGGTATTAATGAAAAACTGTTTTTT.

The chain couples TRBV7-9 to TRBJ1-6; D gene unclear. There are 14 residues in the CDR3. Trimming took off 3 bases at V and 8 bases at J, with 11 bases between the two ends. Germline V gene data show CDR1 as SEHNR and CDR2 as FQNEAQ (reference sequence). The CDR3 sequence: CASSFGNSHSPLHF. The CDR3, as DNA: TGTGCCAGCAGCTTCGGGAACAGCCATTCACCCCTCCACTTT. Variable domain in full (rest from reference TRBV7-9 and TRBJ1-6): DTGVSQNPRHKITKRGQNVTFRCDPISEHNRLYWYRQTLGQGPEFLTYFQNEAQLEKSRLLSDRFSAERPKGSFSTLEIQRTEQGDSAMYLCASSFGNSHSPLHFGNGTRLTVT.

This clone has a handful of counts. The CDR3 bases are TGTGCCAGCAGCCAAGACAGGGTTCAGCCCCAGCATTTT. Its translation: CASSQDRVQPQHF. The gene calls are TRBV7-2 and TRBJ1-5, with 7 positions matching TRBD1. CDR3 length: 13 amino acids. Germline assignment: CDR1 SGHTA and CDR2 FQGNSA. Germline trimming cut 5 bases from V and 6 bases from J; bases unmatched to any gene: 4.

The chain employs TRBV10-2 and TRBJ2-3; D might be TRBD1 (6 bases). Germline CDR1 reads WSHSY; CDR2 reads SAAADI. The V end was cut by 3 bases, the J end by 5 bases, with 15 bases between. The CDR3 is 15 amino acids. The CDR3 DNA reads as TGCGCCAGCAGTGAAAGGCAGGGGTTTAGAGATACGCAGTATTTT. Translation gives CASSERQGFRDTQYF.

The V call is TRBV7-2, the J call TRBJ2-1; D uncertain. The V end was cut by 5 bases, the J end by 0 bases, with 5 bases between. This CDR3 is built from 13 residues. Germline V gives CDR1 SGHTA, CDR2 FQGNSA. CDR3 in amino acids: CASSPGSYNEQFF. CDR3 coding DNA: TGTGCCAGCAGCCCGGGCTCCTACAATGAGCAGTTCTTC.